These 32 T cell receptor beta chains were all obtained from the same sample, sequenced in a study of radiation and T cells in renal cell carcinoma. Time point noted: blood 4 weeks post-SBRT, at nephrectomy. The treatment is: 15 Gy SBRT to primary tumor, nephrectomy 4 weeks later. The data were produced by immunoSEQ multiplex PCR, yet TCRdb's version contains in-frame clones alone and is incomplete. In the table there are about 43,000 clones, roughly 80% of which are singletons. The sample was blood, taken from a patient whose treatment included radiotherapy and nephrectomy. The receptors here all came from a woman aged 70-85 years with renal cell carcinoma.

The CDR3 here is CAWSAGENLAGEDTGELFF. DNA for the CDR3: TGTGCCTGGAGTGCCGGAGAGAATCTAGCGGGAGAGGACACCGGGGAGCTGTTTTTT. The J gene is TRBJ2-2, the V gene TRBV30, with 10 positions matching TRBD2. The V segment lost 1 base and the J segment 3 bases; nucleotides outside the gene matches: 14. Germline assignment: CDR1 GTSNPN and CDR2 SVGIG (reference sequence). The CDR3 sequence is 19 residues long.

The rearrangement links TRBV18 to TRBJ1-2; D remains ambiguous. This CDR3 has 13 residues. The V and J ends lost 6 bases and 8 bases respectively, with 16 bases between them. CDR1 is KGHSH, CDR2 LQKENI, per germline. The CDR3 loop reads CASSFDNRPGYTF. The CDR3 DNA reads TGTGCCAGCTCTTTTGACAACAGACCCGGCTACACCTTC.

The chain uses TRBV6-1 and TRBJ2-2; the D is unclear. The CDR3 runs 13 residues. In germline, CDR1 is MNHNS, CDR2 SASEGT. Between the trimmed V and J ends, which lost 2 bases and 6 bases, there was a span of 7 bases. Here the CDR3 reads CASSEWFAGELFF. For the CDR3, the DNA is TGTGCCAGCAGTGAATGGTTCGCCGGGGAGCTGTTTTTT.

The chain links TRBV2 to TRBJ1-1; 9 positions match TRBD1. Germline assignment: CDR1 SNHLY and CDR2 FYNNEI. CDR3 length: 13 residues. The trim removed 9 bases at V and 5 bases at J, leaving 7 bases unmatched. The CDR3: CASLGQGLTEAFF. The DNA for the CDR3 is TGTGCCAGTCTAGGACAGGGGTTGACTGAAGCTTTCTTT.

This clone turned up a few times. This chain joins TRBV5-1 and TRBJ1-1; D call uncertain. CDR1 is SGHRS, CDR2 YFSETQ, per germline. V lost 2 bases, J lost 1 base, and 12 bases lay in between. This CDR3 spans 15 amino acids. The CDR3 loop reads CASSLTPQPNTEAFF. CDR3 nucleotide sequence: TGCGCCAGCAGCTTAACACCTCAGCCGAACACTGAAGCTTTCTTT.

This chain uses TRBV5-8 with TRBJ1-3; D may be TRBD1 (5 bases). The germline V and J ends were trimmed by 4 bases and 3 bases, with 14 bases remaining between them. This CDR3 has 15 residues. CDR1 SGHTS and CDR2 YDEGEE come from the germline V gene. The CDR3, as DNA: TGTGCCAGCAGCATCTACCAGGGTTTTGGAAACACCATATATTTT. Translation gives CASSIYQGFGNTIYF.

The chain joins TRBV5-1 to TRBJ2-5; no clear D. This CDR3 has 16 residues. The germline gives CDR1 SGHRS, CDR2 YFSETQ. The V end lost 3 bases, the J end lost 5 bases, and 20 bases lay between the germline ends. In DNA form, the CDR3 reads TGCGCCAGCAGCTCCGGAATGGTCGGTAACGGTGAGACCCAGTACTTC. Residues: CASSSGMVGNGETQYF. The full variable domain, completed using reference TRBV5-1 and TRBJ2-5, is KAGVTQTPRYLIKTRGQQVTLSCSPISGHRSVSWYQQTPGQGLQFLFEYFSETQRNKGNFPGRFSGRQFSNSRSEMNVSTLELGDSALYLCASSSGMVGNGETQYFGPGTRLLVL.

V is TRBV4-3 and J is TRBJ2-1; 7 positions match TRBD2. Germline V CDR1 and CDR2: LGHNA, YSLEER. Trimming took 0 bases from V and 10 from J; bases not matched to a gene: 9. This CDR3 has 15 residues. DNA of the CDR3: TGCGCCAGCAGCCAAGATCAGGGCCTAGCGGTCGAGCAGTTCTTC. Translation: CASSQDQGLAVEQFF.

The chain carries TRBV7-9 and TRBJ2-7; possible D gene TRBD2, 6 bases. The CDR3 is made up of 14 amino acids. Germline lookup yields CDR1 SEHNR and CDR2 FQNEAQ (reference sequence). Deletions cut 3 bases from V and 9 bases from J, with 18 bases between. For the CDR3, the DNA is TGTGCCAGCAGCTTGGCCGGGACTCGTCCAGGGCAGTACTTC. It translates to CASSLAGTRPGQYF.

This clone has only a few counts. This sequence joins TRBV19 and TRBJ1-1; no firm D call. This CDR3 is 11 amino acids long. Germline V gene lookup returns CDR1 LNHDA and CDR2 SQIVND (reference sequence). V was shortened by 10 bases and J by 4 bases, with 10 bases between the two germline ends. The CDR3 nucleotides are TGTGCCACCCTCGAGCGCACTGAAGCTTTCTTT. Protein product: CATLERTEAFF.

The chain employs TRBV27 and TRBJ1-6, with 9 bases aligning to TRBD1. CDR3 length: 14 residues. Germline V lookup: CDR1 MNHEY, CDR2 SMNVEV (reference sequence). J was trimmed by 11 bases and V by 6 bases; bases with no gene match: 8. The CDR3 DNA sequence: TGTGCCAGCAGGCCGACAGGGGGTTCAACACCCCTCCACTTT. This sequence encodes CASRPTGGSTPLHF.

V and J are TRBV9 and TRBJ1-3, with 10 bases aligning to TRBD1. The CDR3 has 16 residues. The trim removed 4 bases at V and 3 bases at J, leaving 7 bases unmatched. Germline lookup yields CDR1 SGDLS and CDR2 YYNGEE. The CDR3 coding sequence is TGTGCCAGCAGCTTTCGGACAGGGGGTTATGGAAACACCATATATTTT. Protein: CASSFRTGGYGNTIYF. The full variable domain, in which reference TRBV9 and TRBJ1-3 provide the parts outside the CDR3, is DSGVTQTPKHLITATGQRVTLRCSPRSGDLSVYWYQQSLDQGLQFLIQYYNGEERAKGNILERFSAQQFPDLHSELNLSSLELGDSALYFCASSFRTGGYGNTIYFGEGSWLTVV.

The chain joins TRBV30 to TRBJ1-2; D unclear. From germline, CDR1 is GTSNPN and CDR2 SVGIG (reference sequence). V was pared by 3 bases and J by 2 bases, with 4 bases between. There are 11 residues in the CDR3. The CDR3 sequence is CAWSQNYGYTF. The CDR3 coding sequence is TGTGCCTGGAGCCAAAACTATGGCTACACCTTC.

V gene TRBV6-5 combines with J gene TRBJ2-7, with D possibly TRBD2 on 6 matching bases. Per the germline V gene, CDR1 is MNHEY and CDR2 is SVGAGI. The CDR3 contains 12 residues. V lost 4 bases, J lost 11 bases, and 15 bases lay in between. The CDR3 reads CASSSTSRFEYF. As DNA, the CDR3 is TGTGCCAGCAGTTCCACTAGCCGTTTTGAGTACTTC.

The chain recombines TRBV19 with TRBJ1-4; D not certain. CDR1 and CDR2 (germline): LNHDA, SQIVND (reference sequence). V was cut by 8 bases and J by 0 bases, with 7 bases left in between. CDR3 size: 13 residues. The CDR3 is CASAQSTNEKLFF. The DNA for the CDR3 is TGTGCCAGTGCACAGTCAACTAATGAAAAACTGTTTTTT.

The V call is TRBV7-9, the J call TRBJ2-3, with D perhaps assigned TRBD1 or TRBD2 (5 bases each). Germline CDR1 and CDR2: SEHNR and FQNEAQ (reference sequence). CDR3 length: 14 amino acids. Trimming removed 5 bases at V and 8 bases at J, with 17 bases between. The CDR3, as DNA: TGTGCCAGCAGCCAGTGGGACCCGGGGAGTACGCAGTATTTT. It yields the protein CASSQWDPGSTQYF.

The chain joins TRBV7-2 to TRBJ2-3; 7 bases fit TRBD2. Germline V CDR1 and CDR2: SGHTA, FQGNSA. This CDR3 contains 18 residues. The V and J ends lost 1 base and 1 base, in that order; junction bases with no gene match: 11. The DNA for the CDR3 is TGTGCCAGCAGCTTAGAACCTGGACTAGGGGTCGGCACAGATACGCAGTATTTT. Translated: CASSLEPGLGVGTDTQYF.

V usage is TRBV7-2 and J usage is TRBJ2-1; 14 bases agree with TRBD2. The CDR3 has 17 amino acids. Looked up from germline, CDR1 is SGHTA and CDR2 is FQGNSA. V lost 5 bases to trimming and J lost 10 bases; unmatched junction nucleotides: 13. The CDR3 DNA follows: TGTGCCAGCAGCGTCAAGCCCGGGACTAGCGGGAGTGGCGAGCAGTTCTTC. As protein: CASSVKPGTSGSGEQFF.

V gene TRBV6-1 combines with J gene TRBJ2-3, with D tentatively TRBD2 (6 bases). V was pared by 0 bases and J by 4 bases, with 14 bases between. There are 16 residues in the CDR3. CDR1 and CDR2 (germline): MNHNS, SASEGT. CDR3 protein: CASSEAVGGGPDTQYF. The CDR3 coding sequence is TGTGCCAGCAGTGAAGCCGTTGGGGGAGGCCCAGATACGCAGTATTTT.

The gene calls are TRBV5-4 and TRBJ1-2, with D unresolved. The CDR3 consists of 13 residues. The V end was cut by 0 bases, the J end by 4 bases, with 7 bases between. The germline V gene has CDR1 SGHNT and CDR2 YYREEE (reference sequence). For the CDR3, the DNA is TGTGCCAGCAGCTTGGCGGGTGGCTATGGCTACACCTTC. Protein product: CASSLAGGYGYTF.

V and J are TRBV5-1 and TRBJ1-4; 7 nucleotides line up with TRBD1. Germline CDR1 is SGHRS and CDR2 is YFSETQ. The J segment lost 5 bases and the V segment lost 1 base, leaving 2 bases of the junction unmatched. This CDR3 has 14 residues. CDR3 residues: CASSLPGGNEKLFF. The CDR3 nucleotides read TGCGCCAGCAGCTTGCCAGGGGGGAATGAAAAACTGTTTTTT. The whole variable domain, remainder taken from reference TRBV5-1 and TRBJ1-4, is KAGVTQTPRYLIKTRGQQVTLSCSPISGHRSVSWYQQTPGQGLQFLFEYFSETQRNKGNFPGRFSGRQFSNSRSEMNVSTLELGDSALYLCASSLPGGNEKLFFGSGTQLSVL.

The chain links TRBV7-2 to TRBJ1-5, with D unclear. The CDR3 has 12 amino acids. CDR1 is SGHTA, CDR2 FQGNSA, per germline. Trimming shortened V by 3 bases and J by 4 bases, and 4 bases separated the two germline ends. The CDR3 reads CASSLGNQPQHF. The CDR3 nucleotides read TGTGCCAGCAGCTTGGGGAATCAGCCCCAGCATTTT.

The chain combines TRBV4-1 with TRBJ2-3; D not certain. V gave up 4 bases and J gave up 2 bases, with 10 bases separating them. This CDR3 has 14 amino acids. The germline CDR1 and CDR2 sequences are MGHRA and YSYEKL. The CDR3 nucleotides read TGCGCCAGCAGCCCGGACCCTAACACAGATACGCAGTATTTT. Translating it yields CASSPDPNTDTQYF.

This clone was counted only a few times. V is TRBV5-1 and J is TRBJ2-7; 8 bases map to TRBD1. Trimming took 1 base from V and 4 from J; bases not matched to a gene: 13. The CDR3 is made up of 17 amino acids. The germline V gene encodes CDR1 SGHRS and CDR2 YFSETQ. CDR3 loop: CASSLPQGQGAWYEQYF. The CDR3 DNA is TGCGCCAGCAGCTTGCCCCAAGGTCAGGGGGCGTGGTACGAGCAGTACTTC. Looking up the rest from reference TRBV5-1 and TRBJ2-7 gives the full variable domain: KAGVTQTPRYLIKTRGQQVTLSCSPISGHRSVSWYQQTPGQGLQFLFEYFSETQRNKGNFPGRFSGRQFSNSRSEMNVSTLELGDSALYLCASSLPQGQGAWYEQYFGPGTRLTVT.

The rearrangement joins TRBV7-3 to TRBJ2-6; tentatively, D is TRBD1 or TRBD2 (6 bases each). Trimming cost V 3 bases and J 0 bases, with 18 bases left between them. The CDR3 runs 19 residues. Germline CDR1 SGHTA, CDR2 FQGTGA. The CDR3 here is CASSFIGGTVNSGANVLTF. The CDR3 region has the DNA TGTGCCAGCAGCTTCATAGGGGGGACGGTTAACTCTGGGGCCAACGTCCTGACTTTC.

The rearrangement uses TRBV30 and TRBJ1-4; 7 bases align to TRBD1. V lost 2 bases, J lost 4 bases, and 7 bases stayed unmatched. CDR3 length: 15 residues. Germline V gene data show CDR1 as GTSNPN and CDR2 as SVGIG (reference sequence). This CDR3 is CAWSFGTADNEKLFF. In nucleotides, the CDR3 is TGTGCCTGGAGTTTTGGGACAGCCGATAATGAAAAACTGTTTTTT.

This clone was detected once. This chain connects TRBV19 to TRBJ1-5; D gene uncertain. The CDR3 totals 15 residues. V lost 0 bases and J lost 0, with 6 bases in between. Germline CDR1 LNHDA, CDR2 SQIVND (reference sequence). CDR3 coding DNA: TGTGCCAGTAGTATAGACGGGAATAGCAATCAGCCCCAGCATTTT. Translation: CASSIDGNSNQPQHF.

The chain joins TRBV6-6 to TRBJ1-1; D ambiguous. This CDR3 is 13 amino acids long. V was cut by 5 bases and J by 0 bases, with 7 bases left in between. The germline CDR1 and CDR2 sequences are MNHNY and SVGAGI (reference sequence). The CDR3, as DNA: TGTGCCAGCAGTCCGAGTTTGAACACTGAAGCTTTCTTT. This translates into CASSPSLNTEAFF.

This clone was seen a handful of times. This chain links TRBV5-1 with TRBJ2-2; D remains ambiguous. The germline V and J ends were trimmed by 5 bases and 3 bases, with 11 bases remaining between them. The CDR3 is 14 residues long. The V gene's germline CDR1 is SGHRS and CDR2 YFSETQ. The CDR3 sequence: CASRGYTDTGELFF. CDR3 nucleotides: TGCGCCAGCAGGGGCTATACGGACACCGGGGAGCTGTTTTTT.

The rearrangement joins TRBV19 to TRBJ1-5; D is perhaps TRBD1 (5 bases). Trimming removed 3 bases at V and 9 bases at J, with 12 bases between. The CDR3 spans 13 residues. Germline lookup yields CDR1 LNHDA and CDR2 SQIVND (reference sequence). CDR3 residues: CASSMGVVRPQHF. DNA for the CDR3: TGTGCCAGTAGTATGGGGGTGGTACGGCCCCAGCATTTT.

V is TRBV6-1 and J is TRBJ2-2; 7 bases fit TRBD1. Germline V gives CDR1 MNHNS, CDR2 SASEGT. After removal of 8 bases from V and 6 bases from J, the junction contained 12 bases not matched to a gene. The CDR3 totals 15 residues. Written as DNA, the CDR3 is TGTGCCAGCGGCGAGAGACAGGGTACAGCCGGGGAGCTGTTTTTT. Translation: CASGERQGTAGELFF.

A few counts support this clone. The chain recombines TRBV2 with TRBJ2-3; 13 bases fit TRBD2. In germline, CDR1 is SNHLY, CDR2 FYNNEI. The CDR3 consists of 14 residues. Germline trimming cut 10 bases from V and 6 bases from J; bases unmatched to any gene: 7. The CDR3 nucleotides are TGTGCCACCGGACTAGCGGGAGTGTCGGATACGCAGTATTTT. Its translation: CATGLAGVSDTQYF.